The 21 T cell receptor beta chains listed next were all sequenced from one sample in a study of PD-1 blockade in classical Hodgkin lymphoma. TCRdb's copy holds only in-frame clones and misses some; the assay was immunoSEQ multiplex PCR. The table lists under 40,000 clones, about four fifths of them singletons, with around 30% in the top ten. All the patients suffered relapse after autologous stem cell transplantation, and brentuximab vedotin exposure differed. Sequencing used peripheral blood mononuclear cells (PBMCs), obtained at baseline. The receptors originated from a human donor with classical Hodgkin lymphoma.

This clone was observed a single time. This chain uses TRBV28 with TRBJ2-7; D not resolved. The CDR3 contains 12 residues. The germline CDR1 and CDR2 sequences are MDHEN and SYDVKM. The V end was cut by 3 bases, the J end by 9 bases, with 12 bases between. As DNA, the CDR3 is TGTGCCAGCAGTTTCTCCTCTTTCGGGCAGTACTTC. Translating it yields CASSFSSFGQYF.

The chain is built from TRBV5-3 and TRBJ2-1; D gene unclear. TRBV5-3 is sorted into the ORF group, with uncertain function. Trimming removed 4 bases at V and 0 bases at J, with 14 bases between. CDR3 length: 16 amino acids. CDR3 DNA: TGTGCCAGAAGCCCCTCCTTGCGGAGCTCCTACAATGAGCAGTTCTTC. Amino acid sequence: CARSPSLRSSYNEQFF.

This chain uses TRBV28 with TRBJ1-6; 9 positions match TRBD1. Germline trimming cut 4 bases from V and 4 bases from J; bases unmatched to any gene: 5. Germline V gene data show CDR1 as MDHEN and CDR2 as SYDVKM. This CDR3 region has 16 residues. This CDR3 is CASSSGQGLYNSPLHF. Written as DNA, the CDR3 is TGTGCCAGCAGTTCGGGACAGGGACTTTATAATTCACCCCTCCACTTT.

The V gene is TRBV4-2, the J gene TRBJ2-4, with a weak D call TRBD1 (5 bases). Per the germline V gene, CDR1 is LGHNA and CDR2 is YNFKEQ. Trimming removed 0 bases from V and 16 bases from J, with 16 bases in between. This CDR3 has 13 amino acids. This chain's CDR3 is CASSQELGRVEYF. In DNA, the CDR3 is TGTGCCAGCAGCCAAGAGCTAGGCAGGGTCGAATACTTC.

This clone appeared a single time. This chain joins TRBV29-1 and TRBJ1-4; tentative D call: TRBD1 (5 bases). Germline lookup yields CDR1 SQVTM and CDR2 ANQGSEA. Trimming removed 2 bases from V and 7 bases from J, with 11 bases in between. CDR3 length: 13 residues. In nucleotides, the CDR3 is TGCAGCGTTGAAAGACAGTCGGGTGAAAAACTGTTTTTT. Its translation: CSVERQSGEKLFF.

This clone appeared a few times. The chain uses TRBV2 and TRBJ1-5; 7 bases match TRBD1. Germline V gene sequence: CDR1 SNHLY, CDR2 FYNNEI. The CDR3 has 12 amino acids. V lost 3 bases to trimming and J lost 12 bases; unmatched junction nucleotides: 5. The CDR3 coding sequence is TGTGCCAGCAGTGATCCGGGGACAGACCAGCATTTT. Protein product: CASSDPGTDQHF.

The J gene is TRBJ2-1, the V gene TRBV5-1, with 9 nucleotides matching TRBD2. V shed 4 bases and J 3 bases; nucleotides not matched to a gene: 11. The CDR3 loop spans 17 amino acids. CDR1 and CDR2 from the germline V gene are SGHRS and YFSETQ. The CDR3, as DNA: TGCGCCAGCAGCCCTACGGTGGGCGGGGGGGGCTACAATGAGCAGTTCTTC. This gives the protein CASSPTVGGGGYNEQFF.

A single count supports this clone. This chain connects TRBV25-1 to TRBJ1-4; D is perhaps TRBD1 (5 bases). CDR3 length equals 17 residues. Trimming cost V 2 bases and J 2 bases, with 15 bases left between them. The V gene's germline CDR1 is MGHDK and CDR2 SYGVNS. CDR3 sequence: CASSEVPGGSTNEKLFF. Here the CDR3 DNA reads TGTGCCAGCAGTGAAGTTCCCGGGGGGTCCACTAATGAAAAACTGTTTTTT.

The V call is TRBV5-1, the J call TRBJ1-2; D may be TRBD1 (5 bases). Trimming cost V 4 bases and J 5 bases, with 21 bases left between them. Germline V CDR1 and CDR2: SGHRS, YFSETQ. The CDR3 is made up of 16 amino acids. CDR3: CASSPSTIQAAYGYTF. CDR3 DNA sequence: TGCGCCAGCAGCCCCTCTACGATACAGGCGGCGTATGGCTACACCTTC.

The genes are TRBV6-5 and TRBJ2-7; D is perhaps TRBD1 (6 bases). This CDR3 is 15 amino acids long. Between the trimmed V and J ends, which lost 0 bases and 0 bases, there was a span of 9 bases. Germline-derived CDR1 and CDR2 are MNHEY and SVGAGI. CDR3 DNA sequence: TGTGCCAGCAGTTACTCAGGGGGAAGCTCCTACGAGCAGTACTTC. Amino acid sequence: CASSYSGGSSYEQYF.

The gene calls are TRBV7-8 and TRBJ2-2; TRBD1 might be the D (6 bases). CDR3 length: 15 residues. V gave up 3 bases and J gave up 0 bases, with 8 bases separating them. Germline V CDR1 and CDR2: SGHVS, FQNEAQ. In nucleotides, the CDR3 is TGTGCCAGCAGCTTCAGGGGAGCGAACACCGGGGAGCTGTTTTTT. Protein: CASSFRGANTGELFF.

DNA for the CDR3: TGTGCCAGCGGCTCACAGGGATCCAGAAACACCATATATTTT. This encodes CASGSQGSRNTIYF. This rearrangement joins TRBV2 to TRBJ1-3; the D gene is possibly TRBD1 (6 bases). Germline CDR1 reads SNHLY; CDR2 reads FYNNEI. V was cut by 8 bases and J by 5 bases, with 16 bases left in between. The CDR3 is 14 residues long.

This clone was seen more than once but under ten times. This rearrangement joins TRBV19 to TRBJ1-1; maybe TRBD1 (5 bases). V was trimmed by 7 bases and J by 6 bases, leaving 9 bases between them. Germline loops: CDR1 LNHDA, CDR2 SQIVND (reference sequence). The CDR3 consists of 11 residues. This chain's CDR3 is CASTSTAEAFF. CDR3 in DNA: TGTGCCAGTACCTCGACAGCTGAAGCTTTCTTT.

This clone was observed a few times. The chain links TRBV5-4 to TRBJ2-1, with TRBD2 matching over 14 bases. The V segment lost 3 bases and the J segment 9 bases; nucleotides outside the gene matches: 8. The CDR3 is made up of 16 amino acids. CDR1 is SGHNT and CDR2 is YYREEE in the germline V gene (reference sequence). CDR3 nucleotide sequence: TGTGCCAGCAGCTCGGCCCGACTAGCGGGGGGGTCTGAGCAGTTCTTC. This translates into CASSSARLAGGSEQFF.

The chain carries TRBV2 and TRBJ2-5; D might be TRBD2 (6 bases). The CDR3 sequence is 13 residues long. With 6 bases removed from V and 2 bases from J, the gap between germline ends came to 10 bases. In germline, CDR1 is SNHLY, CDR2 FYNNEI. The CDR3 here is CASRGTRQETQYF. CDR3 nucleotides: TGTGCCAGCAGAGGGACTCGTCAAGAGACCCAGTACTTC.

V and J are TRBV2 and TRBJ2-3; weak D call: TRBD1 (6 bases). Germline CDR1 is SNHLY and CDR2 is FYNNEI. Trimming stripped 6 bases from V and 6 bases from J, with 10 bases between. The length of the CDR3 is 12 residues. In DNA, the CDR3 is TGTGCCAGCAGCATAACAGGGGATACGCAGTATTTT. Translating gives CASSITGDTQYF.

The V call is TRBV5-8, the J call TRBJ2-2; D is uncertain. This CDR3 spans 15 amino acids. The ends were cut back, 1 base at V and 7 bases at J, with 14 bases in the middle. Germline V gene sequence: CDR1 SGHTS, CDR2 YDEGEE. The CDR3 here is CASSLSPGIGGELFF. Written as DNA, the CDR3 is TGTGCCAGCAGCTTGTCTCCTGGCATTGGCGGGGAGCTGTTTTTT.

This rearrangement joins TRBV19 to TRBJ2-3; TRBD1 matches 11 bases. Trimming at V came to 10 bases and at J to 4 bases, leaving 7 bases not matched to a gene. Germline CDR1 and CDR2: LNHDA and SQIVND (reference sequence). This CDR3 has 14 residues. CDR3 protein: CAIPGQGVSDTQYF. The DNA for the CDR3 is TGTGCCATTCCGGGACAGGGGGTTTCAGATACGCAGTATTTT.

This clone was counted a single time. The rearrangement joins TRBV4-3 to TRBJ2-7; D uncertain. Germline V gives CDR1 LGHNA, CDR2 YSLEER. V gave up 3 bases and J gave up 2 bases, with 8 bases separating them. The CDR3 is 13 amino acids. The CDR3 DNA sequence: TGCGCCAGCAGCCAGGCACCTACCTACGAGCAGTACTTC. This sequence encodes CASSQAPTYEQYF.

The chain uses TRBV18 and TRBJ2-5; possible D gene TRBD2, 6 bases. Trimming removed 0 bases at V and 5 bases at J, with 13 bases between. CDR1 KGHSH and CDR2 LQKENI come from the germline V gene. The CDR3 has 15 amino acids. The CDR3 DNA reads as TGTGCCAGCTCACCACCGGCGGGGCCGAGGGAGACCCAGTACTTC. The encoded protein is CASSPPAGPRETQYF.

V gene TRBV7-3 combines with J gene TRBJ2-3; D possibly matches TRBD1 or TRBD2 (5 bases each). The CDR3 contains 15 residues. V was trimmed by 5 bases and J by 1 base, leaving 13 bases between them. The V gene's germline CDR1 is SGHTA and CDR2 FQGTGA. CDR3 residues: CASSLLGVRTDTQYF. DNA of the CDR3: TGTGCCAGCAGCCTGTTGGGGGTTCGCACAGATACGCAGTATTTT. The entire variable domain, with the rest obtained from reference TRBV7-3 and TRBJ2-3, is as follows: GAGVSQTPSNKVTEKGKYVELRCDPISGHTALYWYRQSLGQGPEFLIYFQGTGAADDSGLPNDRFFAVRPEGSVSTLKIQRTERGDSAVYLCASSLLGVRTDTQYFGPGTRLTVL.